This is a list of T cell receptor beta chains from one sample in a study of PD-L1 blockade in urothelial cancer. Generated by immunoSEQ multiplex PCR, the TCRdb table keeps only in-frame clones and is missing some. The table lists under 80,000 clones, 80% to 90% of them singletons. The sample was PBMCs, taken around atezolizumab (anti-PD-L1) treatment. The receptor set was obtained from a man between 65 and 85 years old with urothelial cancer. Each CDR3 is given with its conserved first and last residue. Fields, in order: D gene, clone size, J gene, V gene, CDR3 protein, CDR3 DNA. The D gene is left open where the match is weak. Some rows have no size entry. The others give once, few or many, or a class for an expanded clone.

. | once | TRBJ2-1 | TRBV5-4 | CASSPRQQGEQFF | TGTGCCAGCAGCCCTAGACAGCAAGGGGAGCAGTTCTTC
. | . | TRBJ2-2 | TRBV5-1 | CASSFSTGNTGELFF | TGCGCCAGCAGCTTCTCGACAGGGAACACCGGGGAGCTGTTTTTT
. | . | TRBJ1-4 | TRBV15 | CATSRDGGRTNEKLFF | TGTGCCACCAGCAGAGATGGGGGGAGGACTAATGAAAAACTGTTTTTT
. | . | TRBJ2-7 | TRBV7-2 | CASSITGIAYEQYF | TGTGCCAGCAGCATTACTGGTATAGCCTACGAGCAGTACTTC
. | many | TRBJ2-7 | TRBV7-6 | CASSERRGYEQYF | TGTGCCAGCAGCGAACGAAGAGGTTACGAGCAGTACTTC
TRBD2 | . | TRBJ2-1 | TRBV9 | CASSRRGGKNNEQFF | TGTGCCAGCAGCCGACGGGGGGGCAAAAACAATGAGCAGTTCTTC
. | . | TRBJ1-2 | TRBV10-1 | CASSESKPGHESYGYTF | TGCGCCAGCAGTGAGTCGAAACCGGGACACGAATCTTATGGCTACACCTTC
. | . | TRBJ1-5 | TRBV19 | CASSIDRENQPQHF | TGTGCCAGTAGTATAGATCGGGAAAATCAGCCCCAGCATTTT
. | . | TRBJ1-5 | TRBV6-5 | CASSYSGGNQPQHF | TGTGCCAGCAGTTACTCCGGGGGCAATCAGCCCCAGCATTTT
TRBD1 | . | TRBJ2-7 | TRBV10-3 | CATATGATGEQYF | TGTGCCACGGCGACAGGGGCCACGGGCGAGCAGTACTTC
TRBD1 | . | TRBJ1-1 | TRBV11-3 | CASSSGQGRNTEAFF | TGTGCCAGCAGCTCGGGACAGGGGAGGAACACTGAAGCTTTCTTT
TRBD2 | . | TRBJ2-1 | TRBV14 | CASSGSSGRINEQFF | TGTGCCAGCAGCGGGTCTAGCGGGAGAATCAATGAGCAGTTCTTC
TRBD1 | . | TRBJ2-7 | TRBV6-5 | CASSPGTGRYEQYF | TGTGCCAGCAGCCCCGGGACAGGGAGGTACGAGCAGTACTTC
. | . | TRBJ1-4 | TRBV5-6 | CASSPRSGAAGEKLFF | TGTGCCAGCAGCCCCCGATCAGGGGCCGCTGGTGAAAAACTGTTTTTT
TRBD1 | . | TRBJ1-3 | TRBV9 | CASSPQGAVGNTIYF | TGTGCCAGCAGCCCACAGGGGGCGGTTGGAAACACCATATATTTT